These 30 T cell receptor beta chains share one sample of origin, sequenced in a study of shared clonotypes between healthy human individuals. Profiling relied on immunoSEQ multiplex PCR, and the TCRdb table lists in-frame clones only, not all of them. The top ten clones hold approximately 0.38% of a sample with under 1,900,000 clones, approximately 98.5% of them seen once. What was sequenced was naive CD4+ T cells sorted from blood. The sample's subset: CD45RA+ positively selected. Source of these receptors: a man aged 30 to 39 in good health.

The V and J genes are TRBV9 and TRBJ1-1; TRBD1 might be the D (6 bases). Trimming removed 2 bases at V and 6 bases at J, with 14 bases between. Germline CDR1 is SGDLS and CDR2 is YYNGEE. This CDR3 is built from 14 residues. CDR3 amino acids: CASSVKGGTAEAFF. For the CDR3, the DNA is TGTGCCAGCAGCGTCAAAGGGGGGACCGCTGAAGCTTTCTTT.

This chain uses TRBV7-9 with TRBJ1-2; D unclear. The ends were cut back, 2 bases at V and 7 bases at J, with 8 bases in the middle. The CDR3 contains 12 residues. Germline V gene sequence: CDR1 SEHNR, CDR2 FQNEAQ (reference sequence). CDR3 DNA sequence: TGTGCCAGCAGCTTAAGCCATACTGGCTACACCTTC. Protein sequence: CASSLSHTGYTF.

The rearrangement joins TRBV6-1 to TRBJ1-2; a possible D gene is TRBD1 (6 bases). V gave up 4 bases and J gave up 0 bases, with 18 bases separating them. From germline, CDR1 is MNHNS and CDR2 SASEGT. This CDR3 is built from 17 residues. As DNA, the CDR3 is TGTGCCAGCAGTGGGGGGCCCGGACAGAGAACTAACTATGGCTACACCTTC. Its translation: CASSGGPGQRTNYGYTF.

J is TRBJ2-7 and V is TRBV2, with a possible D match to TRBD2 (5 bases). There are 13 residues in the CDR3. V lost 6 bases and J lost 3, with 12 bases in between. Germline V gives CDR1 SNHLY, CDR2 FYNNEI. The CDR3 here is CASSLARGYEQYF. CDR3 sequence (DNA): TGTGCCAGCAGCCTAGCCCGTGGCTACGAGCAGTACTTC. Drawing the rest from reference TRBV2 and TRBJ2-7, the complete variable domain is EPEVTQTPSHQVTQMGQEVILRCVPISNHLYFYWYRQILGQKVEFLVSFYNNEISEKSEIFDDQFSVERPDGSNFTLKIRSTKLEDSAMYFCASSLARGYEQYFGPGTRLTVT.

This rearrangement joins TRBV5-1 to TRBJ2-2, with 9 bases aligning to TRBD1. The CDR3 loop spans 15 amino acids. Looked up from germline, CDR1 is SGHRS and CDR2 is YFSETQ. Losses at the gene ends were 4 bases for V and 6 bases for J; bases not matched to a gene: 7. The CDR3 here is CASSRGTGLPGELFF. In DNA, the CDR3 is TGCGCCAGCAGCCGCGGGACAGGGTTGCCCGGGGAGCTGTTTTTT.

The V and J genes are TRBV5-4 and TRBJ1-2, with D tentatively TRBD1 (6 bases). V lost 4 bases, J lost 0 bases, and 13 bases lay in between. From germline, CDR1 is SGHNT and CDR2 YYREEE (reference sequence). The CDR3 consists of 15 residues. The CDR3 DNA follows: TGTGCCAGCAGCCCGGAGGGGGGAGCTAACTATGGCTACACCTTC. As protein: CASSPEGGANYGYTF.

V and J are TRBV7-9 and TRBJ2-7, with D perhaps matching TRBD1 (6 bases). Trimming removed 3 bases at V and 3 bases at J, with 9 bases between. The CDR3 is made up of 13 amino acids. Germline loops: CDR1 SEHNR, CDR2 FQNEAQ (reference sequence). The CDR3 nucleotides are TGTGCCAGCAGCTTCAACAGGGACTACGAGCAGTACTTC. Translating gives CASSFNRDYEQYF. The whole variable domain, remainder taken from reference TRBV7-9 and TRBJ2-7, is DTGVSQNPRHKITKRGQNVTFRCDPISEHNRLYWYRQTLGQGPEFLTYFQNEAQLEKSRLLSDRFSAERPKGSFSTLEIQRTEQGDSAMYLCASSFNRDYEQYFGPGTRLTVT.

This clone was seen a single time. This chain connects TRBV27 to TRBJ2-7; 9 positions agree with TRBD2. The V and J ends lost 1 base and 1 base, in that order; junction bases with no gene match: 8. CDR3 size: 17 residues. CDR1 is MNHEY and CDR2 is SMNVEV in the germline V gene (reference sequence). The CDR3 sequence is CASSLFLIAGASYEQYF. CDR3 coding DNA: TGTGCCAGCAGTTTATTTCTTATAGCGGGAGCTTCCTACGAGCAGTACTTC.

The chain couples TRBV28 to TRBJ2-7, with D maybe TRBD1 (5 bases). Germline V CDR1 and CDR2: MDHEN, SYDVKM. Trimming shortened V by 6 bases and J by 0 bases, and 18 bases separated the two germline ends. There are 16 residues in the CDR3. CDR3 in DNA: TGTGCCAGCAGCTCAGGGCCTATCCGCCTCTCCTACGAGCAGTACTTC. It codes for CASSSGPIRLSYEQYF.

As DNA, the CDR3 is TGTGCCAGCAGTTACCCCGGACAGGGGGCGAGCACCTTC. It encodes CASSYPGQGASTF. This rearrangement joins TRBV6-5 to TRBJ1-2, with 11 nucleotides matching TRBD1. Trimming at V came to 2 bases and at J to 13 bases, leaving 6 bases not matched to a gene. The CDR3 contains 13 residues. From germline, CDR1 is MNHEY and CDR2 SVGAGI.

This clone showed up just once. The chain recombines TRBV6-1 with TRBJ2-2; TRBD1 aligns across 9 bases. Germline values: CDR1 MNHNS, CDR2 SASEGT. CDR3 size: 15 residues. J gave up 5 bases and V 5 bases, and 6 bases lay outside the gene matches. For the CDR3, the DNA is TGTGCCAGCAGTTCACAGGGGGCGGTTACCGGGGAGCTGTTTTTT. It yields the protein CASSSQGAVTGELFF.

V and J are TRBV5-1 and TRBJ1-4; 10 bases map to TRBD1. Germline lookup yields CDR1 SGHRS and CDR2 YFSETQ. The CDR3 length is 15 residues. V shed 0 bases and J 7 bases; nucleotides not matched to a gene: 3. The CDR3 DNA follows: TGCGCCAGCAGCTTGGCCGGGACAGGGGTTGAAAAACTGTTTTTT. Protein product: CASSLAGTGVEKLFF.

This chain connects TRBV19 to TRBJ2-5, with D perhaps matching TRBD1 (5 bases). V dropped 3 bases and J dropped 3 bases, with 11 bases sitting between them. CDR3 size: 14 residues. From germline, CDR1 is LNHDA and CDR2 SQIVND (reference sequence). DNA for the CDR3: TGTGCCAGTAGTATCGGGCAGGGCGAAGAGACCCAGTACTTC. It translates to CASSIGQGEETQYF.

The V call is TRBV11-2, the J call TRBJ2-3; D may be TRBD2 (5 bases). V gave up 2 bases and J gave up 4 bases, with 16 bases separating them. The CDR3 spans 16 residues. Germline-derived CDR1 and CDR2 are SGHAT and FQNNGV. CDR3 region: CASSLIEGWRPDTQYF. In nucleotides, the CDR3 is TGTGCCAGCAGCTTAATAGAGGGCTGGCGTCCAGATACGCAGTATTTT.

The V and J genes are TRBV7-3 and TRBJ2-2; TRBD1 agrees at 7 bases. The CDR3 has 15 amino acids. Germline V CDR1 and CDR2: SGHTA, FQGTGA. Trimming at V came to 5 bases and at J to 0 bases, leaving 3 bases not matched to a gene. The CDR3 bases are TGTGCCAGCAGCGCCGGACAGGCGAACACCGGGGAGCTGTTTTTT. Translation gives CASSAGQANTGELFF.

CDR3 nucleotides: TGCGCCAGCAGCTCGGGACTGCTAGATACCCAGTACTTC. This encodes CASSSGLLDTQYF. The rearrangement links TRBV4-1 to TRBJ2-5; a possible D gene is TRBD2 (6 bases). Looked up from germline, CDR1 is MGHRA and CDR2 is YSYEKL. With 5 bases removed from V and 8 bases from J, the gap between germline ends came to 15 bases. The length of the CDR3 is 13 residues.

The rearrangement joins TRBV6-5 to TRBJ1-2; no clear D gene. The CDR3 is 14 residues long. Germline assignment: CDR1 MNHEY and CDR2 SVGAGI. Trimming left V 0 bases short and J 4 bases short, with 9 bases between. The DNA of the CDR3 is TGTGCCAGCAGTTACTCGCGAGTCTCCTATGGCTACACCTTC. Translating gives CASSYSRVSYGYTF.

The genes are TRBV5-1 and TRBJ1-1; D not resolved. Between the trimmed V and J ends, which lost 4 bases and 1 base, there was a span of 8 bases. This CDR3 is 13 amino acids long. CDR1 and CDR2 from the germline V gene are SGHRS and YFSETQ. CDR3 sequence reads: CASSRLGNTEAFF. The CDR3 nucleotides are TGCGCCAGCAGCAGGCTAGGGAACACTGAAGCTTTCTTT.

The chain combines TRBV2 with TRBJ2-7; D is undetermined. The germline V gene encodes CDR1 SNHLY and CDR2 FYNNEI. CDR3 length: 11 residues. Trimming removed 2 bases at V and 11 bases at J, with 10 bases between. The CDR3 loop reads CASSELLDEYF. Written as DNA, the CDR3 is TGTGCCAGCAGTGAACTGCTCGATGAGTACTTC.

The chain has TRBV19 and TRBJ1-2; 7 bases match TRBD1. CDR1 is LNHDA and CDR2 is SQIVND in the germline V gene (reference sequence). After removal of 10 bases from V and 4 bases from J, the junction contained 9 bases not matched to a gene. The CDR3 covers 13 residues. CDR3 DNA: TGTGCCACCAACAAACAGGGGCTCTATGGCTACACCTTC. Protein sequence: CATNKQGLYGYTF.

The genes are TRBV5-1 and TRBJ1-2; D is unresolved. The ends were cut back, 4 bases at V and 0 bases at J, with 16 bases in the middle. This CDR3 region has 16 residues. Per germline, CDR1 SGHRS and CDR2 YFSETQ. The CDR3 coding sequence is TGCGCCAGCAGCACAGTTGGGAGGCCTACTAACTATGGCTACACCTTC. Amino acids: CASSTVGRPTNYGYTF. Supplemented by reference TRBV5-1 and TRBJ1-2, the full variable domain reads KAGVTQTPRYLIKTRGQQVTLSCSPISGHRSVSWYQQTPGQGLQFLFEYFSETQRNKGNFPGRFSGRQFSNSRSEMNVSTLELGDSALYLCASSTVGRPTNYGYTFGSGTRLTVV.

The J gene is TRBJ2-1, the V gene TRBV7-2, with D unresolved. Trimming left V 3 bases short and J 8 bases short, with 11 bases between. The V gene's germline CDR1 is SGHTA and CDR2 FQGNSA. The CDR3 length is 13 residues. The chain's CDR3 is CASSFSTPYEQFF. As DNA, the CDR3 is TGTGCCAGCAGCTTTTCGACCCCGTATGAGCAGTTCTTC.

This chain links TRBV18 with TRBJ2-3; no reliable D call. This CDR3 comprises 12 residues. Trimming took 5 bases from V and 4 from J, leaving 7 bases between them. The germline V gene encodes CDR1 KGHSH and CDR2 LQKENI. The CDR3 is CASSVTADTQYF. CDR3 bases: TGTGCCAGCTCAGTCACTGCAGATACGCAGTATTTT.

This chain connects TRBV27 to TRBJ2-1; TRBD2 matches 9 bases. Germline CDR1 is MNHEY and CDR2 is SMNVEV (reference sequence). The CDR3 sequence is 16 residues long. V lost 5 bases to trimming and J lost 4 bases; unmatched junction nucleotides: 9. The CDR3 region is CASSTSSGIRYNEQFF. DNA for the CDR3: TGTGCCAGCAGTACCTCTAGCGGGATAAGGTACAATGAGCAGTTCTTC.

The chain employs TRBV5-1 and TRBJ2-7; maybe TRBD1 (6 bases). This CDR3 spans 16 amino acids. The germline CDR1 and CDR2 sequences are SGHRS and YFSETQ. V was pared by 4 bases and J by 3 bases, with 20 bases between. The CDR3 bases are TGCGCCAGCAGCCCACTTACAGGGCGGGCAGGCTACGAGCAGTACTTC. Protein product: CASSPLTGRAGYEQYF.

J is TRBJ2-5 and V is TRBV5-1; 11 bases map to TRBD2. The CDR3 has 16 amino acids. Per the germline V gene, CDR1 is SGHRS and CDR2 is YFSETQ. Trimming cost V 0 bases and J 5 bases; bases outside gene matches: 6. Here the CDR3 DNA reads TGCGCCAGCAGCTTGGTCTCTAGCGGGAGGAGGGAGACCCAGTACTTC. Its protein product is CASSLVSSGRRETQYF.

The chain carries TRBV25-1 and TRBJ2-3; 8 bases are a match to TRBD1. There are 16 residues in the CDR3. Germline CDR1 and CDR2: MGHDK and SYGVNS. With 2 bases clipped from V and 2 bases from J, the junction kept 6 bases outside the gene matches. CDR3 protein: CASSEVGRGHTDTQYF. The CDR3 coding sequence is TGTGCCAGCAGTGAAGTTGGCAGGGGGCACACAGATACGCAGTATTTT. Variable domain in full (rest from reference TRBV25-1 and TRBJ2-3): EADIYQTPRYLVIGTGKKITLECSQTMGHDKMYWYQQDPGMELHLIHYSYGVNSTEKGDLSSESTVSRIRTEHFPLTLESARPSHTSQYLCASSEVGRGHTDTQYFGPGTRLTVL.

The rearrangement uses TRBV29-1 and TRBJ2-1; TRBD2 is a possible D gene (5 bases). CDR3 size: 13 residues. CDR1 and CDR2 (germline): SQVTM, ANQGSEA. Trimming stripped 8 bases from V and 7 bases from J, with 18 bases between. The CDR3 DNA reads TGCAGCCATCTTAGCGAAGGGTCTAATGAGCAGTTCTTC. Translating it yields CSHLSEGSNEQFF.

This clone occurred once. The chain carries TRBV5-1 and TRBJ2-6; D call uncertain. This CDR3 contains 19 residues. From germline, CDR1 is SGHRS and CDR2 YFSETQ. V was pared by 4 bases and J by 0 bases, with 20 bases between. CDR3 sequence reads: CASSQKPGPTVSGANVLTF. The CDR3 nucleotides read TGCGCCAGCAGCCAGAAACCGGGCCCTACTGTCTCTGGGGCCAACGTCCTGACTTTC.

The chain is built from TRBV5-1 and TRBJ2-5, with 7 bases fitting TRBD1. Per germline, CDR1 SGHRS and CDR2 YFSETQ. The CDR3 totals 16 residues. The trim removed 2 bases at V and 0 bases at J, leaving 7 bases unmatched. CDR3 sequence (DNA): TGCGCCAGCAGCTTAAAACAGGGGAGATACCAAGAGACCCAGTACTTC. Translation gives CASSLKQGRYQETQYF.